The present TCR beta chain was sequenced within a study of early T cells in non-severe SARS-CoV-2 infection. This clonotype was seen many times. Antigen unknown. Tagging with unique molecular identifiers was applied to individual cDNA molecules. TCRdb re-called the 5' RACE reads with MiXCR, one entry per CDR3 protein. This sample has tens of thousands of distinct CDR3 sequences, with approximately 10% found just once. CDR1 is SGHTA, CDR2 FQGNSA, per germline. Between the trimmed V and J ends, which lost 3 bases and 5 bases, there was a span of 9 bases. The CDR3 runs 13 residues. Overall study findings and caveats: Matching with VDJdb favored anti-spike CD8 responses (missing private and CD4 specificities).

The V and J genes are TRBV7-2 and TRBJ2-3; tentative D call: TRBD1 (7 bases). The sequence was collected from an adult who was a healthcare worker with PCR-confirmed SARS-CoV-2 infection or an uninfected control (not recorded which). The input for sequencing was whole blood, taken at baseline. CDR3 loop: CASSFQGGDTQYF. The CDR3 DNA sequence: TGTGCCAGCAGCTTTCAGGGGGGAGATACGCAGTATTTT.